This entry lists 24 T cell receptor beta chains sequenced from one sample in a study of cytomegalovirus exposure and HLA in healthy donors. Use of 60 Vbeta and 13 Jbeta primers characterized the PCR. Repertoires were generated with immunoSEQ multiplex PCR, while TCRdb's copy carries only in-frame clones and drops some. This sample has 150,000 to 200,000 clones, with around 78% found just once. Specimen: PBMCs. The receptors shown here come from a woman under 40 in good health and CMV-seropositive.

This chain joins TRBV7-2 and TRBJ2-7, with D maybe TRBD1 (5 bases). Trimming removed 1 base from V and 0 bases from J, with 16 bases in between. The CDR3 extends over 17 amino acids. Per the germline V gene, CDR1 is SGHTA and CDR2 is FQGNSA. Written as DNA, the CDR3 is TGTGCCAGCAGCTTAGAGCTGGGGTTCAGGGCCTCCTACGAGCAGTACTTC. It specifies CASSLELGFRASYEQYF.

V is TRBV27 and J is TRBJ1-5, with D perhaps TRBD1 (6 bases). V lost 6 bases, J lost 4 bases, and 13 bases lay in between. Looked up from germline, CDR1 is MNHEY and CDR2 is SMNVEV (reference sequence). The CDR3 has 14 residues. CDR3 protein: CASSAGQSNQPQHF. CDR3 nucleotides: TGTGCCAGCAGCGCAGGACAGTCAAATCAGCCCCAGCATTTT.

The V gene is TRBV28, the J gene TRBJ2-2; D is undetermined. Trimming removed 10 bases from V and 4 bases from J, with 10 bases in between. In germline, CDR1 is MDHEN, CDR2 SYDVKM. The CDR3 consists of 12 residues. CDR3 sequence reads: CATSPGTGELFF. In nucleotides, the CDR3 is TGTGCCACTTCCCCGGGCACCGGGGAGCTGTTTTTT. Supplemented by reference TRBV28 and TRBJ2-2, the full variable domain reads DVKVTQSSRYLVKRTGEKVFLECVQDMDHENMFWYRQDPGLGLRLIYFSYDVKMKEKGDIPEGYSVSREKKERFSLILESASTNQTSMYLCATSPGTGELFFGEGSRLTVL.

The gene calls are TRBV9 and TRBJ1-2; unclear D gene. The V and J ends lost 0 bases and 8 bases respectively, with 14 bases between them. CDR3 size: 14 residues. Germline V lookup: CDR1 SGDLS, CDR2 YYNGEE. CDR3 sequence: CASSVDPARRGYTF. CDR3 nucleotide sequence: TGTGCCAGCAGCGTAGATCCCGCCCGGAGGGGCTACACCTTC.

This clone has a handful of counts. V is TRBV6-5 and J is TRBJ2-1; TRBD1 matches at 9 bases. Trimming took 8 bases from V and 7 from J; bases not matched to a gene: 12. The CDR3 is made up of 15 amino acids. Germline CDR1 and CDR2: MNHEY and SVGAGI. The CDR3 DNA follows: TGTGCCAGCGTAATCGGGGGACAGGGAACGAATGAGCAGTTCTTC. Amino acid sequence: CASVIGGQGTNEQFF.

The rearrangement joins TRBV7-6 to TRBJ2-2, with 7 bases lining up with TRBD1. The CDR3 is made up of 14 amino acids. CDR1 is SGHVS, CDR2 FNYEAQ, per germline. J gave up 6 bases and V 5 bases, and 6 bases lay outside the gene matches. The CDR3 sequence is CASSIIQGPGELFF. In nucleotides, the CDR3 is TGTGCCAGCAGCATCATACAGGGGCCCGGGGAGCTGTTTTTT.

The V call is TRBV6-6, the J call TRBJ2-7, with D maybe TRBD1 (6 bases). The V end was cut by 6 bases, the J end by 3 bases, with 15 bases between. This CDR3 comprises 14 residues. Germline lookup yields CDR1 MNHNY and CDR2 SVGAGI (reference sequence). In nucleotides, the CDR3 is TGTGCCAGCAGGCAACCGGGACATATCTACGAGCAGTACTTC. It specifies CASRQPGHIYEQYF.

CDR3 region: CASSFLYPGQGYEQYF. The CDR3 DNA reads as TGTGCCAGCAGTTTTTTATATCCGGGACAGGGATACGAGCAGTACTTC. This chain links TRBV27 with TRBJ2-7; 9 positions agree with TRBD1. The CDR3 covers 16 residues. The ends lost 3 bases at V and 4 bases at J; junction bases unmatched: 10. Germline V gene sequence: CDR1 MNHEY, CDR2 SMNVEV (reference sequence).

The gene calls are TRBV2 and TRBJ1-1, with D possibly TRBD1 on 6 matching bases. The CDR3 sequence is 13 residues long. V dropped 4 bases and J dropped 4 bases, with 10 bases sitting between them. Germline values: CDR1 SNHLY, CDR2 FYNNEI. The CDR3 reads CASSGGGLTEAFF. The CDR3 coding sequence is TGTGCCAGCAGTGGGGGGGGGCTCACTGAAGCTTTCTTT. Combining the CDR3 with reference TRBV2 and TRBJ1-1 gives the whole variable domain EPEVTQTPSHQVTQMGQEVILRCVPISNHLYFYWYRQILGQKVEFLVSFYNNEISEKSEIFDDQFSVERPDGSNFTLKIRSTKLEDSAMYFCASSGGGLTEAFFGQGTRLTVV.

The chain has TRBV27 and TRBJ2-7; the match to TRBD1 covers 9 bases. Trimming took 7 bases from V and 4 from J; bases not matched to a gene: 11. Germline loops: CDR1 MNHEY, CDR2 SMNVEV (reference sequence). CDR3 length equals 15 residues. CDR3 amino acids: CASKKPGTGIYEQYF. CDR3 in DNA: TGTGCCAGCAAAAAACCCGGGACAGGGATATACGAGCAGTACTTC.

The gene calls are TRBV9 and TRBJ2-3; a weak D match, TRBD2 (6 bases). This CDR3 contains 12 residues. Trimming shortened V by 2 bases and J by 5 bases, and 6 bases separated the two germline ends. Germline V gene data show CDR1 as SGDLS and CDR2 as YYNGEE. The CDR3 DNA reads TGTGCCAGCAGCGTGCGGGGAGATACGCAGTATTTT. It is translated as CASSVRGDTQYF.

This clone was observed a single time. V gene TRBV6-4 combines with J gene TRBJ1-2; D ambiguous. The CDR3 has 16 amino acids. The germline V gene has CDR1 MRHNA and CDR2 SNTAGT. The V end was cut by 4 bases, the J end by 8 bases, with 23 bases between. CDR3 region: CASSVNSGYETGGYTF. For the CDR3, the DNA is TGTGCCAGCAGTGTCAACTCGGGGTATGAAACTGGAGGCTACACCTTC.

The chain combines TRBV18 with TRBJ2-7; the match to TRBD1 covers 7 bases. The germline gives CDR1 KGHSH, CDR2 LQKENI. The CDR3 contains 15 residues. With V trimmed by 4 bases and J by 7 bases, 13 bases remained unmatched. The CDR3 sequence: CASSRITGAASEQYF. The DNA of the CDR3 is TGTGCCAGCTCACGGATCACAGGGGCCGCAAGTGAGCAGTACTTC.

The chain employs TRBV2 and TRBJ1-1; possibly TRBD1 for D (6 bases). The V end lost 6 bases, the J end lost 2 bases, and 10 bases lay between the germline ends. CDR3 length: 13 residues. Germline V CDR1 and CDR2: SNHLY, FYNNEI. The CDR3 sequence is CASSKDSNTEAFF. In nucleotides, the CDR3 is TGTGCCAGCAGCAAGGACAGTAACACTGAAGCTTTCTTT.

This chain uses TRBV5-1 with TRBJ2-7; 10 bases are a match to TRBD1. V shed 4 bases, J shed 4 bases, and the junction held 5 bases outside the gene matches. The CDR3 loop spans 14 amino acids. From germline, CDR1 is SGHRS and CDR2 YFSETQ. This CDR3 reads CASSTGQGMYEQYF. As DNA, the CDR3 is TGCGCCAGCAGCACGGGACAGGGGATGTACGAGCAGTACTTC.

This clone was observed once. This sequence joins TRBV6-5 and TRBJ1-2; D call uncertain. The CDR3 spans 13 residues. Per the germline V gene, CDR1 is MNHEY and CDR2 is SVGAGI. Trimming cost V 6 bases and J 2 bases, with 10 bases left between them. CDR3 sequence: CASSYGRNYGYTF. The CDR3 region has the DNA TGTGCCAGCAGCTACGGGAGAAACTATGGCTACACCTTC.

The chain carries TRBV5-1 and TRBJ1-1; TRBD1 matches at 9 bases. Germline V lookup: CDR1 SGHRS, CDR2 YFSETQ. The CDR3 is made up of 18 amino acids. V lost 0 bases to trimming and J lost 0 bases; unmatched junction nucleotides: 9. The CDR3: CASSLGVWGTGLNTEAFF. CDR3 coding DNA: TGCGCCAGCAGCTTGGGGGTTTGGGGGACAGGGTTGAACACTGAAGCTTTCTTT.

The chain is built from TRBV30 and TRBJ1-1; 7 bases agree with TRBD1. The CDR3 has 14 residues. The V and J ends lost 3 bases and 5 bases, in that order; junction bases with no gene match: 9. Germline CDR1 reads GTSNPN; CDR2 reads SVGIG (reference sequence). DNA for the CDR3: TGTGCCTGGAGCTTGGGTGGCAGGGGGACTGAAGCTTTCTTT. It encodes CAWSLGGRGTEAFF.

The rearrangement links TRBV10-1 to TRBJ2-1; 9 bases align to TRBD1. The CDR3 is 15 amino acids. In germline, CDR1 is WNHNN, CDR2 SYGVQD (reference sequence). Trimming took 3 bases from V and 6 from J; bases not matched to a gene: 6. CDR3 amino acids: CASSEYRDRANEQFF. The CDR3, as DNA: TGCGCCAGCAGTGAATACCGGGACAGGGCCAATGAGCAGTTCTTC.

The CDR3 nucleotides are TGCGCCAGCAGCTTACAGGGGGCTTCAGAGACCCAGTACTTC. Its protein is CASSLQGASETQYF. The rearrangement uses TRBV5-1 and TRBJ2-5; 9 bases map to TRBD1. The ends lost 2 bases at V and 4 bases at J; junction bases unmatched: 3. Germline values: CDR1 SGHRS, CDR2 YFSETQ. The CDR3 totals 14 residues.

This chain joins TRBV6-1 and TRBJ2-7; perhaps TRBD2 as D (5 bases). Germline lookup yields CDR1 MNHNS and CDR2 SASEGT. CDR3 length equals 13 residues. The ends were cut back, 8 bases at V and 0 bases at J, with 11 bases in the middle. CDR3 residues: CASSPGDSYEQYF. The CDR3 region has the DNA TGTGCCAGCTCCCCCGGGGACTCCTACGAGCAGTACTTC.

The rearrangement uses TRBV14 and TRBJ1-6, with 9 positions matching TRBD1. The V gene end was trimmed by 1 base and the J gene end by 6 bases; junction bases not matched to a gene: 4. The germline gives CDR1 SGHDN, CDR2 FVKESK. This CDR3 spans 16 amino acids. The CDR3 here is CASSQGWGQGNSPLHF. CDR3 nucleotides: TGTGCCAGCAGCCAAGGTTGGGGACAGGGTAATTCACCCCTCCACTTT.

DNA for the CDR3: TGCGCCAGCAGCTTGGAAGGGGCTAGCGGCACAGATACGCAGTATTTT. As protein: CASSLEGASGTDTQYF. This chain joins TRBV5-1 and TRBJ2-3; D is perhaps TRBD2 (6 bases). V was cut by 0 bases and J by 1 base, with 12 bases left in between. This CDR3 has 16 residues. Germline CDR1 reads SGHRS; CDR2 reads YFSETQ.

The chain is built from TRBV29-1 and TRBJ1-5; maybe TRBD1 (6 bases). Germline V lookup: CDR1 SQVTM, CDR2 ANQGSEA. The CDR3 covers 15 residues. Trimming took off 1 base at V and 4 bases at J, with 14 bases between the two ends. This chain's CDR3 is CSVEVGGGSNQPQHF. CDR3 nucleotide sequence: TGCAGCGTTGAAGTGGGAGGGGGATCAAATCAGCCCCAGCATTTT.